The 29 T cell receptor beta chains reported below all come from one sample, sequenced in a study of cytomegalovirus exposure and HLA in healthy donors. This PCR relied on a set of 60 Vbeta primers and 13 Jbeta primers. The table came from immunoSEQ multiplex PCR; TCRdb's copy has only in-frame clones and leaves some out. The sample includes about 76,000 clones, under 85% seen only once; the top ten take 8% to 9%. The sequencing sample was made of PBMCs. The receptors were sampled from a woman aged 40-49 years in good health and CMV-seropositive.

The CDR3 loop reads CASSWTGGMNTEAFF. The CDR3 DNA sequence: TGCGCCAGCAGCTGGACAGGGGGCATGAACACTGAAGCTTTCTTT. The gene calls are TRBV5-1 and TRBJ1-1, with 11 positions matching TRBD1. Trimming took 3 bases from V and 0 from J; bases not matched to a gene: 1. The germline gives CDR1 SGHRS, CDR2 YFSETQ. This CDR3 comprises 15 residues.

The rearrangement links TRBV28 to TRBJ1-6, with 9 bases fitting TRBD1. Trimming took 5 bases from V and 10 from J; bases not matched to a gene: 6. The germline V gene has CDR1 MDHEN and CDR2 SYDVKM. The CDR3 is made up of 14 amino acids. The CDR3 coding sequence is TGTGCCAGCAGTCCACCGGGACAGGGCTCACCCCTCCACTTT. This codes for CASSPPGQGSPLHF.

The chain employs TRBV5-1 and TRBJ1-1, with 9 bases identical to TRBD1. With V trimmed by 4 bases and J by 7 bases, 11 bases remained unmatched. Germline V gene lookup returns CDR1 SGHRS and CDR2 YFSETQ. This CDR3 spans 15 amino acids. CDR3 sequence reads: CASSAQGQGTSEAFF. The CDR3 bases are TGCGCCAGCAGCGCCCAGGGACAGGGCACCAGTGAAGCTTTCTTT.

The chain links TRBV19 to TRBJ1-3, with TRBD1 matching 10 bases. Germline loops: CDR1 LNHDA, CDR2 SQIVND (reference sequence). There are 15 residues in the CDR3. V shed 10 bases and J 2 bases; nucleotides not matched to a gene: 8. Here the CDR3 DNA reads TGTGCCACCAGACCGGACAGGGGGACTGGAAACACCATATATTTT. Translated: CATRPDRGTGNTIYF.

The CDR3: CASSLAGGRIQETQYF. DNA for the CDR3: TGCGCCAGCAGCTTAGCGGGGGGGCGGATCCAAGAGACCCAGTACTTC. The chain couples TRBV5-1 to TRBJ2-5, with 10 bases fitting TRBD2. Trimming removed 2 bases from V and 1 base from J; junction bases left unmatched: 5. This CDR3 comprises 16 residues. Germline V gene lookup returns CDR1 SGHRS and CDR2 YFSETQ.

The genes are TRBV2 and TRBJ2-3, with D possibly matching TRBD2 (5 bases). CDR3 length: 17 residues. Germline V gene lookup returns CDR1 SNHLY and CDR2 FYNNEI. V was clipped by 1 base and J by 0 bases, with 14 bases between them. CDR3 nucleotides: TGTGCCAGCAGTGAAGTCCGAGGGCTGGGGAGCACAGATACGCAGTATTTT. Its protein is CASSEVRGLGSTDTQYF.

The J gene is TRBJ1-1, the V gene TRBV7-8; 7 bases line up with TRBD1. The CDR3 extends over 13 amino acids. CDR1 is SGHVS and CDR2 is FQNEAQ in the germline V gene. V shed 9 bases, J shed 3 bases, and the junction held 7 bases outside the gene matches. The CDR3 loop is CASHRGWDTEAFF. DNA for the CDR3: TGTGCCAGTCACAGGGGATGGGACACTGAAGCTTTCTTT.

The chain employs TRBV2 and TRBJ1-2; 7 bases agree with TRBD1. CDR3 length equals 14 residues. Trimming cost V 5 bases and J 7 bases; bases outside gene matches: 10. Germline assignment: CDR1 SNHLY and CDR2 FYNNEI. This CDR3 reads CASSRTGELPGYTF. The CDR3 DNA sequence: TGTGCCAGCAGTAGGACAGGCGAACTTCCTGGCTACACCTTC.

This clone was seen a handful of times. The same CDR3 also results from other DNA sequences found in this sample. The V call is TRBV18, the J call TRBJ2-7; 13 positions agree with TRBD2. Germline V gene lookup returns CDR1 KGHSH and CDR2 LQKENI. The CDR3 totals 15 residues. Germline trimming cut 3 bases from V and 1 base from J; bases unmatched to any gene: 0. CDR3 sequence (DNA): TGTGCCAGCTCACCGACTAGCGGGGGGTCCTACGAGCAGTACTTC. Protein: CASSPTSGGSYEQYF.

This clone is a singleton in its sample. This chain connects TRBV5-1 to TRBJ2-7; 9 bases align to TRBD2. Losses at the gene ends were 0 bases for V and 4 bases for J; bases not matched to a gene: 5. CDR1 SGHRS and CDR2 YFSETQ come from the germline V gene. The CDR3 totals 15 residues. The CDR3 DNA sequence: TGCGCCAGCAGCTTGGGGGGACTAGCTAGGTACGAGCAGTACTTC. This translates into CASSLGGLARYEQYF.

This clone occurred a few times. The chain links TRBV19 to TRBJ2-3; 7 nucleotides align to TRBD2. Trimming took 5 bases from V and 4 from J; bases not matched to a gene: 12. Germline assignment: CDR1 LNHDA and CDR2 SQIVND (reference sequence). This CDR3 contains 16 residues. The CDR3 region has the DNA TGTGCCAGTAGTTGGGGGGGGACTCTAGCGTCAGATACGCAGTATTTT. Protein: CASSWGGTLASDTQYF.

The chain links TRBV5-1 to TRBJ2-1, with TRBD2 matching over 7 bases. Germline values: CDR1 SGHRS, CDR2 YFSETQ. V dropped 0 bases and J dropped 6; count of bases not matched to a gene: 3. The length of the CDR3 is 14 residues. CDR3 in amino acids: CASSLVGGGNEQFF. CDR3 sequence (DNA): TGCGCCAGCAGCTTGGTCGGCGGGGGCAATGAGCAGTTCTTC.

This clone was recorded once. CDR3 DNA: TGTGCCAGCAGGATGGACAGGGTGACTAATGAAAAACTGTTTTTT. It specifies CASRMDRVTNEKLFF. V usage is TRBV2 and J usage is TRBJ1-4; the match to TRBD1 covers 8 bases. This CDR3 contains 15 residues. The germline CDR1 and CDR2 sequences are SNHLY and FYNNEI. Trimming removed 6 bases from V and 2 bases from J; junction bases left unmatched: 5.

The chain recombines TRBV4-2 with TRBJ1-2; no definite D call. The CDR3 is 12 amino acids. Between the trimmed V and J ends, which lost 0 bases and 5 bases, there was a span of 4 bases. The germline V gene encodes CDR1 LGHNA and CDR2 YNFKEQ. Written as DNA, the CDR3 is TGTGCCAGCAGCCAAGACGTGTATGGCTACACCTTC. Its translation is CASSQDVYGYTF.

V is TRBV2 and J is TRBJ1-1; no clear D gene. Trimming left V 7 bases short and J 1 base short, with 13 bases between. The CDR3 spans 14 residues. Looked up from germline, CDR1 is SNHLY and CDR2 is FYNNEI. DNA of the CDR3: TGTGCCAGCATATCCCGATGGGCGAACACTGAAGCTTTCTTT. Translating it yields CASISRWANTEAFF. Full variable domain (remainder filled in from reference TRBV2 and TRBJ1-1): EPEVTQTPSHQVTQMGQEVILRCVPISNHLYFYWYRQILGQKVEFLVSFYNNEISEKSEIFDDQFSVERPDGSNFTLKIRSTKLEDSAMYFCASISRWANTEAFFGQGTRLTVV.

This rearrangement joins TRBV6-6 to TRBJ2-2; no clear D. V gave up 5 bases and J gave up 0 bases, with 10 bases separating them. The V gene's germline CDR1 is MNHNY and CDR2 SVGAGI (reference sequence). This CDR3 region has 15 residues. DNA of the CDR3: TGTGCCAGCAGTCCCCGCGATGCGAACACCGGGGAGCTGTTTTTT. Translation: CASSPRDANTGELFF.

CDR3 in amino acids: CASSSLGRSRDSNQPQHF. The CDR3 bases are TGTGCCAGCAGCTCACTCGGGCGGAGCCGGGATAGCAATCAGCCCCAGCATTTT. The chain employs TRBV5-6 and TRBJ1-5; D ambiguous. The CDR3 is made up of 18 amino acids. Germline CDR1 is SGHDT and CDR2 is YYEEEE. Deletions cut 3 bases from V and 0 bases from J, with 19 bases between.

This clone was counted between two and nine times. The chain joins TRBV7-9 to TRBJ2-2; no definite D call. CDR3 length equals 12 residues. Trimming took off 5 bases at V and 6 bases at J, with 7 bases between the two ends. Germline V gene sequence: CDR1 SEHNR, CDR2 FQNEAQ (reference sequence). The CDR3 DNA follows: TGTGCCAGCAGCCACTACCCCGGGGAGCTGTTTTTT. This sequence encodes CASSHYPGELFF.

The chain uses TRBV19 and TRBJ2-1, with 7 bases that match TRBD1. From germline, CDR1 is LNHDA and CDR2 SQIVND (reference sequence). The CDR3 length is 16 residues. With 0 bases clipped from V and 3 bases from J, the junction kept 5 bases outside the gene matches. This chain's CDR3 is CASSIDPRQGYNEQFF. CDR3 DNA sequence: TGTGCCAGTAGTATAGATCCCCGACAGGGCTACAATGAGCAGTTCTTC.

V gene TRBV2 combines with J gene TRBJ1-4; D perhaps matches TRBD1 (6 bases). Germline CDR1 is SNHLY and CDR2 is FYNNEI. With 2 bases removed from V and 7 bases from J, the gap between germline ends came to 14 bases. The CDR3 loop spans 15 amino acids. CDR3 DNA: TGTGCCAGCAGTGAAAGTGGTGGGGGCGGTGAAAAACTGTTTTTT. It translates to CASSESGGGGEKLFF.

The gene calls are TRBV19 and TRBJ1-1, with D tentatively TRBD1 (6 bases). Trimming removed 3 bases from V and 1 base from J, with 9 bases in between. Per the germline V gene, CDR1 is LNHDA and CDR2 is SQIVND (reference sequence). This CDR3 comprises 14 residues. CDR3 DNA sequence: TGTGCCAGTAGTATGGGGGCAGGGAACACTGAAGCTTTCTTT. Its translation is CASSMGAGNTEAFF. The full variable domain, its missing parts supplied by reference TRBV19 and TRBJ1-1, is DGGITQSPKYLFRKEGQNVTLSCEQNLNHDAMYWYRQDPGQGLRLIYYSQIVNDFQKGDIAEGYSVSREKKESFPLTVTSAQKNPTAFYLCASSMGAGNTEAFFGQGTRLTVV.

This clone turned up a few times. In the same sample, other DNA sequences code for this CDR3. V usage is TRBV7-9 and J usage is TRBJ1-6, with D perhaps TRBD1 (5 bases). Per germline, CDR1 SEHNR and CDR2 FQNEAQ (reference sequence). The CDR3 covers 14 residues. Between the trimmed V and J ends, which lost 8 bases and 7 bases, there was a span of 15 bases. The DNA for the CDR3 is TGTGCCAGCTCCTCAGGGCAGGAGAATTCACCCCTCCACTTT. This sequence encodes CASSSGQENSPLHF.

This clone appeared a single time. V gene TRBV7-2 combines with J gene TRBJ1-5; no clear D gene. The CDR3 is 15 amino acids. CDR1 and CDR2 (germline): SGHTA, FQGNSA. Trimming stripped 5 bases from V and 3 bases from J, with 14 bases between. The CDR3 nucleotides read TGTGCCAGCAGCCCACTTGGCAGGAACAATCAGCCCCAGCATTTT. This translates into CASSPLGRNNQPQHF.

The V call is TRBV7-9, the J call TRBJ2-7; D perhaps matches TRBD2 (5 bases). Germline lookup yields CDR1 SEHNR and CDR2 FQNEAQ (reference sequence). The CDR3 extends over 15 amino acids. V was cut by 7 bases and J by 5 bases, with 21 bases left in between. CDR3 in DNA: TGTGCCAGCACCCGAAGCGGACTCCAGGTCGACGAGCAGTACTTC. Encoded protein: CASTRSGLQVDEQYF.

This clone has more than one count but fewer than ten. The gene calls are TRBV4-1 and TRBJ1-5; D gene uncertain. Between the trimmed V and J ends, which lost 1 base and 6 bases, there was a span of 13 bases. CDR1 is MGHRA, CDR2 YSYEKL, per germline. The CDR3 sequence is 15 residues long. The CDR3 DNA reads as TGCGCCAGCAGCCAAGCACTCGGGATGGCTCAGCCCCAGCATTTT. Its protein is CASSQALGMAQPQHF.

J is TRBJ2-7 and V is TRBV27, with TRBD1 matching over 7 bases. Looked up from germline, CDR1 is MNHEY and CDR2 is SMNVEV (reference sequence). V lost 7 bases, J lost 7 bases, and 10 bases stayed unmatched. CDR3 length equals 13 residues. DNA of the CDR3: TGTGCCAGCAACCGCAGGGGGAAGGGGGAGCAGTACTTC. Translation: CASNRRGKGEQYF.

As to this clone: This sample includes further DNA sequences coding for the same CDR3. CDR3 amino acids: CASSQGRGGNQPQHF. The DNA of the CDR3 is TGCGCCAGCAGCCAAGGGCGCGGCGGGAATCAGCCCCAGCATTTT. The rearrangement joins TRBV4-3 to TRBJ1-5; D call uncertain. CDR3 size: 15 residues. Deletions cut 1 base from V and 4 bases from J, with 11 bases between. From germline, CDR1 is LGHNA and CDR2 YSLEER.

This rearrangement joins TRBV11-2 to TRBJ1-3; 7 bases are shared with TRBD1. Germline CDR1 SGHAT, CDR2 FQNNGV. Trimming removed 6 bases from V and 5 bases from J; junction bases left unmatched: 4. This CDR3 has 13 amino acids. CDR3 DNA: TGTGCCAGCAGATACAGGGGAAGAAACACCATATATTTT. The encoded protein is CASRYRGRNTIYF.

The genes are TRBV7-6 and TRBJ2-7, with 8 bases that match TRBD1. The V gene's germline CDR1 is SGHVS and CDR2 FNYEAQ. There are 16 residues in the CDR3. J lost 2 bases, V lost 1 base, and 7 bases had no gene match. The CDR3 spells CASSLGTGTGTYEQYF. CDR3 sequence (DNA): TGTGCCAGCAGCTTAGGGACAGGGACGGGGACCTACGAGCAGTACTTC.